This T cell receptor (beta chain) was sequenced during a study of CD8 T cells in ankylosing spondylitis (dated by TCRdb to the late 2010s). The study in broad terms: To find TCR variants linked to disease, the study profiled T cell receptor beta repertoires in ankylosing spondylitis patients and healthy donors. The full study cohort was made up of about 25 ankylosing spondylitis patients and approximately 100 healthy donors. Peripheral blood was sampled, and synovial fluid was additionally collected from ankylosing spondylitis patients. The investigation overall reported the following: The disease-linked clones showed a CD8+ phenotype and occurred at relatively low frequencies in peripheral blood. Blood from ankylosing spondylitis patients appeared to be characterized by a TCR beta motif made up of eight highly homologous amino acid variants. The disease-linked clones were reported to be significantly enriched in matched synovial fluid samples from ankylosing spondylitis patients. Some motif variants had previously been reported in the synovial fluid and blood of reactive arthritis patients, which suggests shared mechanisms of disease initiation.

The sequencer was an Illumina HiSeq 2500. Quantitative 5'-RACE with molecular barcodes was used to prepare TCR beta libraries. The source study handled its data this way. A new computational method based on a probabilistic model of VDJ rearrangement was used to identify disease-linked TCR variants. TCRdb reran the public reads through fastp at Q25 and MiXCR, keeping productive beta chains. When rows share a CDR3 protein, they turn into one entry using the most common DNA and genes. The V and J calls were not made by the authors but by TCRdb's processing. The sample table records 350,000 to 400,000 distinct CDR3 sequences; 20% to 25% of these occur just once. Together, the top ten hold around 13% of the sample. This clonotype appeared many times. The specificity of this receptor is unknown. No per-base quality is available; no much larger clone lies one base away. Its CDR3 holds 14 amino acids, cysteine through phenylalanine. Left in the record is the CDR3 DNA by itself, 42 bases read in frame from the first base. Trimming removed 7 bases from V and 7 bases from J; the gene matches leave 9 bases unexplained.

The sequencing input was blood, either unsorted or a sorted T cell fraction (not recorded which). This receptor was obtained from a male donor with ankylosing spondylitis or in good health (not recorded which). The chain is made from TRBV12-3 or TRBV12-4 and TRBJ2-1; a stretch of 8 junction bases matches TRBD2. The CDR3 is CASTGTRGRNEQFF. The DNA reads TGTGCCAGCACCGGGACTAGGGGGAGGAATGAGCAGTTCTTC.